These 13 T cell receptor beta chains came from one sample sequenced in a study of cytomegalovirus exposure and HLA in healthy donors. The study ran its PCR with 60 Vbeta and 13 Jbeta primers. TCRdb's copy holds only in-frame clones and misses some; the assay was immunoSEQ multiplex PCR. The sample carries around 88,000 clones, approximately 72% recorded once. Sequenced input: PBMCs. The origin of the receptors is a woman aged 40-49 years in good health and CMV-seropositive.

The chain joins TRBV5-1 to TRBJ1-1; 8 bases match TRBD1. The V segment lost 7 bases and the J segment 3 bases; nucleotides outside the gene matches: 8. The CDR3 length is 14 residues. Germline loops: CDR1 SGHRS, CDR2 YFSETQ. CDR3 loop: CASSNRGFDTEAFF. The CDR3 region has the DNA TGCGCCAGCTCAAACAGGGGGTTTGACACTGAAGCTTTCTTT.

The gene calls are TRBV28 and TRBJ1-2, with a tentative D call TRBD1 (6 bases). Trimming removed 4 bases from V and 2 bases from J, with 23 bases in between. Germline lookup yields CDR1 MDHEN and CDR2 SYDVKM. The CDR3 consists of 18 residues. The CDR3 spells CASSSPPRMWGRNYGYTF. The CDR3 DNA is TGTGCCAGCAGTTCCCCCCCAAGAATGTGGGGGCGAAACTATGGCTACACCTTC.

The CDR3 nucleotides read TGTGCCAGCAGAGATCCTGGACAGGGGTGGGGTGAAAAACTGTTTTTT. Its translation is CASRDPGQGWGEKLFF. The chain links TRBV28 to TRBJ1-4; 9 nucleotides align to TRBD1. J gave up 7 bases and V 6 bases, and 12 bases lay outside the gene matches. Germline CDR1 and CDR2: MDHEN and SYDVKM. There are 16 residues in the CDR3.

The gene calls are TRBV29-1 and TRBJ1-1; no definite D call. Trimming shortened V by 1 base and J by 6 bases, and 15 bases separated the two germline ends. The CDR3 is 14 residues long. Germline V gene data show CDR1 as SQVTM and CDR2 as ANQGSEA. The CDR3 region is CSVEGQRVSAEAFF. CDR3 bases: TGCAGCGTTGAAGGTCAGAGGGTCAGCGCTGAAGCTTTCTTT.

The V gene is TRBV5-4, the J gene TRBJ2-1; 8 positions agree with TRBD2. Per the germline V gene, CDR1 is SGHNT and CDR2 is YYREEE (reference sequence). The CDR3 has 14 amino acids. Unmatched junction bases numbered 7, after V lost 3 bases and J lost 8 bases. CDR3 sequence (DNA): TGTGCCAGCAGCTATAGCGGGAATCGCGATGAGCAGTTCTTC. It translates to CASSYSGNRDEQFF.

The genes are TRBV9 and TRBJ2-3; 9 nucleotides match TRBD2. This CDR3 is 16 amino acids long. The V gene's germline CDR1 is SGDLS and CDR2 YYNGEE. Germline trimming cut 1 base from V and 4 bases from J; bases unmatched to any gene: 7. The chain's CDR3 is CASSVLSAGGSDTQYF. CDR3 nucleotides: TGTGCCAGCAGCGTACTCTCAGCGGGAGGCTCAGATACGCAGTATTTT.

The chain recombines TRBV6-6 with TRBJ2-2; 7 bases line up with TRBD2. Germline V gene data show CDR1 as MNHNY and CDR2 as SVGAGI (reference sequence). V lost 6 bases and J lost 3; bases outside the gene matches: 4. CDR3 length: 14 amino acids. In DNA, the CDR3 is TGTGCCAGCAGCCCTCTAGCGGACACCGGGGAGCTGTTTTTT. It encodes CASSPLADTGELFF.

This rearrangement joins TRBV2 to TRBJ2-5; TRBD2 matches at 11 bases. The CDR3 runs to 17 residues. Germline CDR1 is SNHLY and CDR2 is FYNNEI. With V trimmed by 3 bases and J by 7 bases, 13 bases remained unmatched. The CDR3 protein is CASSEDSGRAKPGTQYF. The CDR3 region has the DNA TGTGCCAGCAGTGAGGATAGCGGGAGGGCCAAGCCGGGGACCCAGTACTTC.

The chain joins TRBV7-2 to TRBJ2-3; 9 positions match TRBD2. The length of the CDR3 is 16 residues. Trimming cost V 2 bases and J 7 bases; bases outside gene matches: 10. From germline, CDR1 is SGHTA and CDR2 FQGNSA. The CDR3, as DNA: TGTGCCAGCAGCTTACGGTGGGATAGCGGGAGAAATACGCAGTATTTT. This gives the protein CASSLRWDSGRNTQYF.

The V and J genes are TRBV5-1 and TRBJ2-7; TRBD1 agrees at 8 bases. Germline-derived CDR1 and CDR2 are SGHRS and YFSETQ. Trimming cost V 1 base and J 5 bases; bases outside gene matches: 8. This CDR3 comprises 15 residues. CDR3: CASSLISTGDHEQYF. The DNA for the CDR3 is TGCGCCAGCAGCTTGATTTCGACAGGGGACCACGAGCAGTACTTC.

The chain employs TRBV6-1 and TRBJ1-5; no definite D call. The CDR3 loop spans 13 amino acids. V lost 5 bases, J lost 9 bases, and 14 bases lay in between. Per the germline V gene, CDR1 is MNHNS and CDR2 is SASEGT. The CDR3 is CASSPGDARPQHF. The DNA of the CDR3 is TGTGCCAGCAGTCCCGGGGATGCCAGGCCCCAGCATTTT.

The CDR3 nucleotides are TGTGCCAGCAGCTCCGGGACAGGTCGCAATGAGCAGTTCTTC. The encoded protein is CASSSGTGRNEQFF. The chain carries TRBV7-9 and TRBJ2-1; 8 bases map to TRBD1. V shed 4 bases and J 6 bases; nucleotides not matched to a gene: 5. This CDR3 comprises 14 residues. Per the germline V gene, CDR1 is SEHNR and CDR2 is FQNEAQ (reference sequence).

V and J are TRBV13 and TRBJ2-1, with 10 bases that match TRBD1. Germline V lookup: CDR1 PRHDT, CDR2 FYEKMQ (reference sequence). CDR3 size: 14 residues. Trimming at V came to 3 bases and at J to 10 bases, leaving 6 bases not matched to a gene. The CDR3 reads CASSFPGTGVEQFF. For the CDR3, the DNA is TGTGCCAGCAGCTTCCCCGGGACAGGGGTGGAGCAGTTCTTC.